Below, 23 T cell receptor beta chains from the same sample are listed, as sequenced in a study of cytotoxic CD8 clonotypes in ibrutinib-treated CLL. Generated by immunoSEQ multiplex PCR, the TCRdb table keeps only in-frame clones and is missing some. The sample has over 100,000 clones, roughly 85% seen once. The sample here was PBMCs, taken after 24 months of ibrutinib treatment. Receptor source: a human donor with chronic lymphocytic leukemia.

This chain uses TRBV7-6 with TRBJ2-2; weak D call: TRBD1 (6 bases). This CDR3 has 15 amino acids. CDR1 is SGHVS and CDR2 is FNYEAQ in the germline V gene. V lost 10 bases and J 2 bases, leaving 17 bases between the germline ends. Here the CDR3 DNA reads TGTGCCACCTCGATTGGGACATTCAACACCGGGGAGCTGTTTTTT. Protein product: CATSIGTFNTGELFF.

V usage is TRBV7-9 and J usage is TRBJ1-2; 7 nucleotides align to TRBD1. Germline CDR1 SEHNR, CDR2 FQNEAQ (reference sequence). V trimming: 1 base; J trimming: 3 bases; junction bases outside the gene matches: 14. The CDR3 is 18 residues long. CDR3 bases: TGTGCCAGCAGCTTAGGGACAGGCGTTCATCTGGAATACTATGGCTACACCTTC. It yields the protein CASSLGTGVHLEYYGYTF. The full variable domain, completed using reference TRBV7-9 and TRBJ1-2, is DTGVSQNPRHKITKRGQNVTFRCDPISEHNRLYWYRQTLGQGPEFLTYFQNEAQLEKSRLLSDRFSAERPKGSFSTLEIQRTEQGDSAMYLCASSLGTGVHLEYYGYTFGSGTRLTVV.

In its sample, this clone was seen a few times. The V call is TRBV5-4, the J call TRBJ1-5; D is possibly TRBD1 (5 bases). The CDR3 contains 14 residues. Deletions cut 2 bases from V and 2 bases from J, with 8 bases between. Germline loops: CDR1 SGHNT, CDR2 YYREEE (reference sequence). The CDR3 region is CASSFQGGNQPQHF. Written as DNA, the CDR3 is TGTGCCAGCAGCTTCCAAGGGGGCAATCAGCCCCAGCATTTT.

V and J are TRBV10-3 and TRBJ2-2, with D perhaps being TRBD1 or TRBD2 (5 bases each). The ends were cut back, 2 bases at V and 5 bases at J, with 12 bases in the middle. This CDR3 has 15 amino acids. CDR1 is ENHRY and CDR2 is SYGVKD in the germline V gene. The CDR3 spells CAISERGEVTGELFF. The CDR3 coding sequence is TGTGCCATCAGTGAGCGGGGCGAGGTTACCGGGGAGCTGTTTTTT.

The chain carries TRBV4-2 and TRBJ2-5, with 8 positions matching TRBD2. V shed 3 bases and J 0 bases; nucleotides not matched to a gene: 6. Germline V lookup: CDR1 LGHNA, CDR2 YNFKEQ. CDR3 size: 16 residues. This chain's CDR3 is CASSHEAGANQETQYF. In DNA, the CDR3 is TGTGCCAGCAGCCACGAAGCGGGAGCGAACCAAGAGACCCAGTACTTC.

The chain joins TRBV9 to TRBJ2-2; D gene uncertain. Germline CDR1 SGDLS, CDR2 YYNGEE. The CDR3 spans 14 residues. V was cut by 3 bases and J by 2 bases, with 8 bases left in between. The CDR3 protein is CASSEPYNTGELFF. CDR3 nucleotide sequence: TGTGCCAGCAGCGAACCCTACAACACCGGGGAGCTGTTTTTT.

CDR3 loop: CASSLTGQGVYGYTF. The CDR3 DNA follows: TGTGCCAGCAGTTTAACGGGACAGGGGGTCTATGGCTACACCTTC. The rearrangement uses TRBV6-6 and TRBJ1-2, with 11 bases fitting TRBD1. This CDR3 is built from 15 residues. From germline, CDR1 is MNHNY and CDR2 SVGAGI (reference sequence). V shed 4 bases and J 4 bases; nucleotides not matched to a gene: 5.

The chain uses TRBV7-2 and TRBJ1-3; TRBD1 matches 7 bases. Germline lookup yields CDR1 SGHTA and CDR2 FQGNSA. With 6 bases clipped from V and 0 bases from J, the junction kept 8 bases outside the gene matches. The CDR3 has 16 amino acids. CDR3 in DNA: TGTGCCAGCAGTCCTAGACAGGGAAGCTCTGGAAACACCATATATTTT. Its protein product is CASSPRQGSSGNTIYF.

The CDR3 reads CASSLGFGGPSGTEAFF. The DNA for the CDR3 is TGCGCCAGCAGCTTGGGGTTCGGGGGCCCGTCGGGCACTGAAGCTTTCTTT. This chain joins TRBV5-1 and TRBJ1-1; D is possibly TRBD1 (6 bases). V gave up 0 bases and J gave up 4 bases, with 19 bases separating them. This CDR3 has 17 residues. Germline lookup yields CDR1 SGHRS and CDR2 YFSETQ.

V gene TRBV4-2 combines with J gene TRBJ2-1; no clear D. The V and J ends lost 4 bases and 8 bases respectively, with 15 bases between them. CDR1 is LGHNA and CDR2 is YNFKEQ in the germline V gene. This CDR3 is built from 14 residues. CDR3 protein: CASSLTSPLDEQFF. CDR3 DNA: TGTGCCAGCAGCCTGACGAGCCCCTTGGATGAGCAGTTCTTC.

The chain uses TRBV27 and TRBJ2-5, with D hard to call. CDR3 size: 13 residues. CDR1 is MNHEY and CDR2 is SMNVEV in the germline V gene (reference sequence). V was cut by 2 bases and J by 1 base, with 5 bases left in between. DNA for the CDR3: TGTGCCAGCAGTTTAACCCTCCAAGAGACCCAGTACTTC. This translates into CASSLTLQETQYF.

The chain joins TRBV6-6 to TRBJ2-1; 11 nucleotides line up with TRBD2. Germline V gene sequence: CDR1 MNHNY, CDR2 SVGAGI (reference sequence). J lost 9 bases, V lost 6 bases, and 13 bases had no gene match. The CDR3 contains 16 residues. The CDR3 sequence: CASRGLLAGDGGEQFF. The CDR3 DNA follows: TGTGCCAGCAGGGGGCTACTAGCGGGAGATGGGGGTGAGCAGTTCTTC.

The CDR3 DNA sequence: TGTGCCAGCAGCCCGGACGGGTATGGCTACACCTTC. Protein product: CASSPDGYGYTF. The J gene is TRBJ1-2, the V gene TRBV11-3; D remains unclear. The CDR3 runs to 12 residues. The germline V gene has CDR1 SGHNT and CDR2 YENEEA. V dropped 5 bases and J dropped 5 bases, with 9 bases sitting between them. The complete variable domain, with remaining parts taken from reference TRBV11-3 and TRBJ1-2, reads EAGVVQSPRYKIIEKKQPVAFWCNPISGHNTLYWYLQNLGQGPELLIRYENEEAVDDSQLPKDRFSAERLKGVDSTLKIQPAELGDSAVYLCASSPDGYGYTFGSGTRLTVV.

In its sample, this clone was seen once. The chain couples TRBV10-3 to TRBJ2-1; 14 bases agree with TRBD2. Germline V lookup: CDR1 ENHRY, CDR2 SYGVKD. The length of the CDR3 is 19 residues. V gave up 0 bases and J gave up 12 bases; unmatched junction bases: 16. The CDR3 loop is CAISESDRLSTSGRAGQFF. CDR3 sequence (DNA): TGTGCCATCAGTGAGTCAGACAGGCTCTCGACTAGCGGGAGGGCCGGGCAGTTCTTC.

Details on this clone: The junction departs from germline at one end; a sequencing error may be responsible. This chain connects TRBV28 to TRBJ1-1, with 8 bases lining up with TRBD1. Germline assignment: CDR1 MDHEN and CDR2 SYDVKM. The CDR3 length is 15 residues. The CDR3 sequence: CASCLVRTGSAEAFF. For the CDR3, the DNA is TGTGCCAGCTGTTTAGTCAGGACAGGGAGTGCTGAAGCTTTCTTT.

V usage is TRBV7-3 and J usage is TRBJ2-3; D gene uncertain. The V end was cut by 1 base, the J end by 4 bases, with 9 bases between. CDR3 length equals 14 residues. Germline-derived CDR1 and CDR2 are SGHTA and FQGTGA. The CDR3, as DNA: TGTGCCAGCAGCTTAAATCCGGACCCAGATACGCAGTATTTT. Its translation: CASSLNPDPDTQYF.

This chain joins TRBV30 and TRBJ1-1, with D possibly TRBD1 on 5 matching bases. Trimming took 1 base from V and 7 from J, leaving 13 bases between them. CDR3 length: 13 residues. CDR1 is GTSNPN and CDR2 is SVGIG in the germline V gene (reference sequence). CDR3 nucleotides: TGTGCCTGGAGTGGTGGGGGACGGGGTGAAGCTTTCTTT. This sequence encodes CAWSGGGRGEAFF.

The chain carries TRBV14 and TRBJ2-5; 10 nucleotides match TRBD2. J lost 5 bases, V lost 1 base, and 4 bases had no gene match. CDR1 and CDR2 from the germline V gene are SGHDN and FVKESK. The CDR3 has 15 residues. The CDR3 loop reads CASSQVLAGVETQYF. The CDR3 bases are TGTGCCAGCAGCCAAGTGCTAGCGGGAGTGGAGACCCAGTACTTC.

The V and J genes are TRBV28 and TRBJ2-5; maybe TRBD2 (5 bases). The V end lost 4 bases, the J end lost 5 bases, and 14 bases lay between the germline ends. This CDR3 has 14 amino acids. Germline CDR1 is MDHEN and CDR2 is SYDVKM. The CDR3 bases are TGTGCCAGCAGTTCTCCGTGGGGAGCGGAGACCCAGTACTTC. Protein sequence: CASSSPWGAETQYF.

DNA of the CDR3: TGTGCCAGCAGTGAAGTCGGGCAGGGGGTTTACGAGCAGTACTTC. It encodes CASSEVGQGVYEQYF. This rearrangement joins TRBV27 to TRBJ2-7; TRBD1 matches at 7 bases. Germline V gene lookup returns CDR1 MNHEY and CDR2 SMNVEV (reference sequence). CDR3 length: 15 amino acids. Losses at the gene ends were 5 bases for V and 4 bases for J; bases not matched to a gene: 11.

The V and J genes are TRBV18 and TRBJ1-4; unclear D gene. From germline, CDR1 is KGHSH and CDR2 LQKENI. The V gene lost 2 bases and the J gene lost 2 bases, with 0 bases spanning the gap. The CDR3 extends over 12 amino acids. The CDR3 region has the DNA TGTGCCAGCTCACCAACTAATGAAAAACTGTTTTTT. Amino acid sequence: CASSPTNEKLFF.

The V call is TRBV5-1, the J call TRBJ2-7, with D uncertain. Germline V gene sequence: CDR1 SGHRS, CDR2 YFSETQ. The CDR3 covers 15 residues. V lost 4 bases to trimming and J lost 2 bases, with 16 bases between them. CDR3 residues: CASSPAEGLAYEQYF. In nucleotides, the CDR3 is TGCGCCAGCAGCCCCGCAGAAGGGTTGGCCTACGAGCAGTACTTC.

This clone was seen only once. The rearrangement joins TRBV18 to TRBJ1-3; 10 bases map to TRBD1. This CDR3 has 19 residues. The V segment lost 2 bases and the J segment 1 base; nucleotides outside the gene matches: 11. Germline CDR1 KGHSH, CDR2 LQKENI. The CDR3 DNA sequence: TGTGCCAGCTCACCATTGGGACAGGGGCCAATCGTATCTGGAAACACCATATATTTT. Residues: CASSPLGQGPIVSGNTIYF.